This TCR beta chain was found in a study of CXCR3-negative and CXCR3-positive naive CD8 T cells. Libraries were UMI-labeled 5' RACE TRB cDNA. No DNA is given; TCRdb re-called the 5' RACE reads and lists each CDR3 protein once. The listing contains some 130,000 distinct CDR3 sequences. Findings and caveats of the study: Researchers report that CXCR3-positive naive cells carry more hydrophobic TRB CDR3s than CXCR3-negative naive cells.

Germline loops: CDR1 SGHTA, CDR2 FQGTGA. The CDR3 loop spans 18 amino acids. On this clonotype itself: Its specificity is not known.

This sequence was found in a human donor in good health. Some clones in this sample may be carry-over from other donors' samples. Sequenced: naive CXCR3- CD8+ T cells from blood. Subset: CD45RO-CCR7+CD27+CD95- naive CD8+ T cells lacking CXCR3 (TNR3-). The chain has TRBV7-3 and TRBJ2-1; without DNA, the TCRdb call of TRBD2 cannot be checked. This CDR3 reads CASSLGTSGALGYNEQFF.